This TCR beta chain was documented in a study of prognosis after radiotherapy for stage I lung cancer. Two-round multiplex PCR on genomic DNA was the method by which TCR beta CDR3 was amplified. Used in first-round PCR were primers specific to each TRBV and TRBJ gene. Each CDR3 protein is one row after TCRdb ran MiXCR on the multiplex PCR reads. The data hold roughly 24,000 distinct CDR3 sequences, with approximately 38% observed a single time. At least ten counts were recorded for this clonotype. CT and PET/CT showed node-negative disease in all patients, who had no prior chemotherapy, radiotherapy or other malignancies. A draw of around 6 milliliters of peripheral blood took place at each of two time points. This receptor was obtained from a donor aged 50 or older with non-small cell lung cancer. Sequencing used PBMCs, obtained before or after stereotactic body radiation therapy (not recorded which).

CDR3 residues: CASSSAGGGEQYF. The CDR3 coding sequence is TGTGCCAGCAGTTCTGCCGGGGGGGGCGAGCAGTACTTC. V and J are TRBV12-3 or TRBV12-4 and TRBJ2-7, with 8 bases matching TRBD2. The CDR3 covers 13 residues. V was clipped by 4 bases and J by 6 bases; unmatched bases: 5.